This TCR beta chain came from a study of shared clonotypes between healthy human individuals. There are 14 residues in the CDR3. The germline V gene has CDR1 SEHNR and CDR2 FQNEAQ (reference sequence). The ends were cut back, 5 bases at V and 1 base at J, with 11 bases in the middle. The data were produced by immunoSEQ multiplex PCR, yet TCRdb's version contains in-frame clones alone and is incomplete. The table records hundreds of thousands of clones, around 72% of them present only once. Sequenced sample: memory CD4+ T cells sorted from blood. The subset denotes: CD45RA-negative fraction. This receptor was identified in a woman aged 25 to 45 in good health. J is TRBJ1-1 and V is TRBV7-9; D possibly corresponds to TRBD1 (6 bases). The CDR3 spells CASSHREQNTEAFF. CDR3 DNA sequence: TGTGCCAGCAGCCACAGGGAGCAGAACACTGAAGCTTTCTTT.